These 14 T cell receptor beta chains were all obtained from the same sample, sequenced in a study of cytomegalovirus exposure and HLA in healthy donors. PCR involved 60 Vbeta and 13 Jbeta primers. Sequencing was performed with immunoSEQ multiplex PCR; in TCRdb, only in-frame clones are kept and a portion is missing. Found here are 150,000 to 200,000 clones, approximately 80% of them singletons; the top ten hold less than 2.5%. The sequenced sample consisted of PBMCs. The source of these receptors is a woman aged 45-60 years in good health and CMV-seronegative.

The V gene is TRBV28, the J gene TRBJ1-2, with 9 positions matching TRBD1. Germline V gene sequence: CDR1 MDHEN, CDR2 SYDVKM. This CDR3 spans 15 amino acids. V lost 7 bases to trimming and J lost 3 bases; unmatched junction nucleotides: 9. This chain's CDR3 is CASNPTGGPYYGYTF. Here the CDR3 DNA reads TGTGCCAGCAACCCCACAGGGGGCCCTTACTATGGCTACACCTTC.

The chain employs TRBV11-2 and TRBJ1-2; 8 nucleotides match TRBD1. The germline CDR1 and CDR2 sequences are SGHAT and FQNNGV. CDR3 length: 15 amino acids. Unmatched junction bases numbered 5, after V lost 1 base and J lost 4 bases. The DNA for the CDR3 is TGTGCCAGCAGCTTAGGAATTACAGGGGGCTATGGCTACACCTTC. This translates into CASSLGITGGYGYTF.

The chain links TRBV7-9 to TRBJ2-5; 7 bases align to TRBD1. The CDR3 contains 14 residues. Germline CDR1 is SEHNR and CDR2 is FQNEAQ (reference sequence). Trimming at V came to 5 bases and at J to 2 bases, leaving 5 bases not matched to a gene. For the CDR3, the DNA is TGTGCCAGCAGCCTCGGGACAGCTCAAGAGACCCAGTACTTC. Translating gives CASSLGTAQETQYF.

The DNA of the CDR3 is TGTGCCAGCAGTGAAGTGGGGGGGCGGGAGACCCAGTACTTC. Translation gives CASSEVGGRETQYF. The gene calls are TRBV2 and TRBJ2-5; D possibly corresponds to TRBD2 (7 bases). CDR3 length equals 14 residues. The V gene's germline CDR1 is SNHLY and CDR2 FYNNEI. The germline V and J ends were trimmed by 1 base and 5 bases, with 11 bases remaining between them.

This rearrangement joins TRBV28 to TRBJ1-6; a possible D gene is TRBD1 (6 bases). Germline loops: CDR1 MDHEN, CDR2 SYDVKM. This CDR3 comprises 14 residues. V was pared by 2 bases and J by 12 bases, with 14 bases between. The CDR3 loop is CASSLLDRWEPLHF. The CDR3 nucleotides read TGTGCCAGCAGTTTACTTGACAGGTGGGAACCCCTCCACTTT.

This clone was counted between two and nine times. V gene TRBV6-1 combines with J gene TRBJ1-3; 8 nucleotides agree with TRBD1. Germline loops: CDR1 MNHNS, CDR2 SASEGT. V shed 2 bases and J 4 bases; nucleotides not matched to a gene: 4. The CDR3 runs 15 residues. CDR3 amino acids: CASSEQGARGNTIYF. In DNA form, the CDR3 reads TGTGCCAGCAGTGAACAGGGGGCGCGGGGAAACACCATATATTTT.

The chain is built from TRBV7-9 and TRBJ1-4; the D gene is possibly TRBD1 (5 bases). CDR1 is SEHNR, CDR2 FQNEAQ, per germline (reference sequence). Trimming took off 2 bases at V and 7 bases at J, with 11 bases between the two ends. The CDR3 extends over 14 amino acids. The CDR3 loop reads CASSLFGGGEKLFF. CDR3 DNA: TGTGCCAGCAGCTTATTCGGCGGGGGTGAAAAACTGTTTTTT.

Remarks on this clone: The same CDR3 is also encoded by other DNA sequences in this sample. This chain joins TRBV10-3 and TRBJ2-2; D gene uncertain. Germline CDR1 ENHRY, CDR2 SYGVKD. Deletions cut 10 bases from V and 4 bases from J, with 13 bases between. The CDR3 is 13 residues long. In DNA, the CDR3 is TGTGCCACCTCCTTGGCAGGCACCGGGGAGCTGTTTTTT. It yields the protein CATSLAGTGELFF.

This clone has just a few counts. The chain joins TRBV4-3 to TRBJ2-3; 8 bases agree with TRBD2. Germline-derived CDR1 and CDR2 are LGHNA and YSLEER. Unmatched junction bases numbered 6, after V lost 2 bases and J lost 8 bases. There are 14 residues in the CDR3. The CDR3 loop is CASSQRTSGVTQYF. CDR3 in DNA: TGCGCCAGCAGCCAACGAACTAGCGGAGTTACGCAGTATTTT.

The chain carries TRBV4-1 and TRBJ1-2; D not resolved. The CDR3 is 14 amino acids. From germline, CDR1 is MGHRA and CDR2 YSYEKL. Trimming stripped 2 bases from V and 4 bases from J, with 11 bases between. The CDR3 sequence is CASSQPPEVYGYTF. The CDR3 nucleotides read TGCGCCAGCAGCCAACCGCCGGAGGTCTATGGCTACACCTTC.

This chain connects TRBV30 to TRBJ1-5; D gene unclear. Germline CDR1 reads GTSNPN; CDR2 reads SVGIG (reference sequence). The CDR3 extends over 13 amino acids. The ends were cut back, 1 base at V and 3 bases at J, with 7 bases in the middle. This chain's CDR3 is CAWSGGINQPQHF. The CDR3 bases are TGTGCCTGGAGTGGAGGGATCAATCAGCCCCAGCATTTT.

The V call is TRBV4-3, the J call TRBJ2-1; 8 bases map to TRBD1. The CDR3 consists of 16 residues. V lost 0 bases to trimming and J lost 9 bases; unmatched junction nucleotides: 10. Germline V gene lookup returns CDR1 LGHNA and CDR2 YSLEER. The CDR3 DNA follows: TGCGCCAGCAGCCAAGAGCGGCAGGGGGCTTGGGGTGAGCAGTTCTTC. Translated, it gives CASSQERQGAWGEQFF.

This sequence joins TRBV28 and TRBJ2-1, with 9 bases identical to TRBD1. CDR3 size: 15 residues. Per germline, CDR1 MDHEN and CDR2 SYDVKM. The J segment lost 8 bases and the V segment lost 6 bases, leaving 11 bases of the junction unmatched. CDR3 region: CASREPGQGLDEQFF. In nucleotides, the CDR3 is TGTGCCAGCAGGGAACCGGGACAGGGTCTCGATGAGCAGTTCTTC.

The V gene is TRBV30, the J gene TRBJ1-1; the D is unclear. Germline lookup yields CDR1 GTSNPN and CDR2 SVGIG (reference sequence). The CDR3 extends over 11 amino acids. Trimming took 7 bases from V and 6 from J, leaving 12 bases between them. The CDR3 sequence: CASVRVPEAFF. The CDR3 DNA reads TGTGCCTCAGTGAGGGTTCCTGAAGCTTTCTTT.